The clone carrying this T cell receptor (beta chain) was counted between two and nine times. Its antigen is currently unknown. This entry comes from a study of blood T cells in healthy people across ages. The study, taken as a whole, reports: Relative to aged donors, long-lived donors carried more naive CD4+ cells and displayed higher diversity.

Primed by a sample-barcoded 5' primer and a J-beta primer mix, a second PCR proceeded for 7 to 11 cycles. Each CDR3 protein gets one entry after TCRdb re-called the 5' RACE reads with MiXCR. The sample has over 600,000 distinct CDR3 sequences, under 25% seen once; the top ten hold about 3.6%. The germline V gene encodes CDR1 MNHNY and CDR2 SVGAGI (reference sequence). The length of the CDR3 is 14 residues. V dropped 6 bases and J dropped 6 bases, with 14 bases sitting between them. Material for sequencing was blood. The receptor comes from a man in his 70s in good health. The chain employs TRBV6-6 and TRBJ2-2; D unclear. The CDR3 DNA follows: TGTGCCAGCAGAACTCCCTTGGGCCCCGGGGAGCTGTTTTTT. Protein sequence: CASRTPLGPGELFF.